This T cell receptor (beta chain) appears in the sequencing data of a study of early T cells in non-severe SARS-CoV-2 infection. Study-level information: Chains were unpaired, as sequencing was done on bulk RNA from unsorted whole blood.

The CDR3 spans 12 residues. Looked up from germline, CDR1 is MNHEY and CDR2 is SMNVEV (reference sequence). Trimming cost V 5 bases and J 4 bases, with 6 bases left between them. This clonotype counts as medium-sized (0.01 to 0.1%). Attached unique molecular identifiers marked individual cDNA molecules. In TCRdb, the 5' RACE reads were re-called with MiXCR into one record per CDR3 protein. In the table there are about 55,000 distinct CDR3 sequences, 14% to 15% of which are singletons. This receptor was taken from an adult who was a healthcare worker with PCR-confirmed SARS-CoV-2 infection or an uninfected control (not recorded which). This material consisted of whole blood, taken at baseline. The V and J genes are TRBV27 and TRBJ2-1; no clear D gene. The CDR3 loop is CASSDGYNEQFF. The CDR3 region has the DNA TGTGCCAGCAGTGACGGATACAATGAGCAGTTCTTC.